Presented here are 9 T cell receptor beta chains from one specimen sequenced in a study of shared clonotypes between healthy human individuals. Profiling relied on immunoSEQ multiplex PCR, and the TCRdb table lists in-frame clones only, not all of them. This repertoire shows about 2.3 million clones, about nine tenths found once; its top ten account for approximately 0.39%. The sample taken for sequencing was naive CD4+ T cells from PBMCs. Subset specified: CD45RA+ positively selected. These receptors came from a man between 18 and 35 years old in good health. Some clones in this sample may be carry-over from other donors' samples.

J is TRBJ2-1 and V is TRBV15, with 14 bases fitting TRBD2. With V trimmed by 0 bases and J by 10 bases, 20 bases remained unmatched. The CDR3 has 21 amino acids. CDR1 is LNHNV, CDR2 YYDKDF, per germline (reference sequence). The CDR3 DNA reads as TGTGCCACCAGCAGAGATTTCCGACTAGCGGGAGGGCCCACCTTTTTTCGGGAGCAGTTCTTC. The encoded protein is CATSRDFRLAGGPTFFREQFF.

This chain connects TRBV7-3 to TRBJ1-2; D call uncertain. V was cut by 2 bases and J by 8 bases, with 12 bases left in between. CDR1 is SGHTA and CDR2 is FQGTGA in the germline V gene. CDR3 length equals 13 residues. CDR3 sequence reads: CASSLGVDRGYTF. The CDR3 bases are TGTGCCAGCAGCTTAGGAGTGGATCGAGGCTACACCTTC.

V gene TRBV27 combines with J gene TRBJ2-2, with TRBD2 matching over 8 bases. Germline CDR1 reads MNHEY; CDR2 reads SMNVEV (reference sequence). Trimming cost V 6 bases and J 2 bases; bases outside gene matches: 5. There are 15 residues in the CDR3. The CDR3 bases are TGTGCCAGCAGCCTTAGCGGGGCCAACACCGGGGAGCTGTTTTTT. Its protein is CASSLSGANTGELFF.

The V call is TRBV2, the J call TRBJ2-1; TRBD2 matches 15 bases. The CDR3 consists of 16 residues. V lost 1 base and J lost 9; bases outside the gene matches: 4. Germline CDR1 and CDR2: SNHLY and FYNNEI. CDR3 DNA sequence: TGTGCCAGCAGTGAAGGGGGACTAGCGGGAGGTAGTGAGCAGTTCTTC. This gives the protein CASSEGGLAGGSEQFF.

V usage is TRBV19 and J usage is TRBJ2-2; 10 bases map to TRBD2. Looked up from germline, CDR1 is LNHDA and CDR2 is SQIVND (reference sequence). V shed 3 bases, J shed 4 bases, and the junction held 14 bases outside the gene matches. The CDR3 has 19 amino acids. The CDR3 DNA is TGTGCCAGTAGTATCTCCCGGACTAGCGGAGTAAGAACCACCGGGGAGCTGTTTTTT. Translation gives CASSISRTSGVRTTGELFF.

This chain connects TRBV2 to TRBJ2-5; a possible D gene is TRBD1 (6 bases). V was clipped by 7 bases and J by 2 bases, with 11 bases between them. The length of the CDR3 is 13 residues. The germline V gene has CDR1 SNHLY and CDR2 FYNNEI. CDR3 region: CASTLDRQETQYF. The DNA for the CDR3 is TGTGCCAGCACGCTCGACAGGCAAGAGACCCAGTACTTC.

This chain links TRBV28 with TRBJ1-1; tentatively, D is TRBD1 (6 bases). CDR3 length equals 15 residues. Germline-derived CDR1 and CDR2 are MDHEN and SYDVKM. V lost 3 bases, J lost 1 base, and 12 bases lay in between. Here the CDR3 reads CASSLGGAENTEAFF. The CDR3 region has the DNA TGTGCCAGCAGTTTGGGGGGGGCCGAGAACACTGAAGCTTTCTTT.

The chain couples TRBV4-2 to TRBJ1-2; weak D call: TRBD1 (5 bases). Germline CDR1 is LGHNA and CDR2 is YNFKEQ. The CDR3 totals 16 residues. Trimming pared 0 bases from V and 3 bases from J, leaving 14 bases between. CDR3 in amino acids: CASSQDRGGWDYGYTF. In DNA, the CDR3 is TGTGCCAGCAGCCAAGATCGGGGGGGTTGGGACTATGGCTACACCTTC.

The rearrangement joins TRBV28 to TRBJ1-2; TRBD1 matches at 7 bases. The CDR3 covers 14 residues. CDR1 is MDHEN, CDR2 SYDVKM, per germline. Germline trimming cut 4 bases from V and 5 bases from J; bases unmatched to any gene: 7. The CDR3 reads CASSSPGQIYGYTF. CDR3 nucleotides: TGTGCCAGCAGTTCTCCGGGACAGATTTATGGCTACACCTTC.